Sequencing of this T cell receptor beta chain was carried out in a study of blood T cell repertoires in COVID-19. For the study at large: Samples of COVID-19 (acute and convalescent) were obtained from the United States, Italy and Spain. From T cells, B-cell-depleted T cells, or PBMCs came the material, which was cDNA or gDNA.

Turning to this clone: The same CDR3 is also encoded by other DNA sequences in this sample.

Germline-derived CDR1 and CDR2 are MDHEN and SYDVKM. CDR3 length equals 12 residues. V trimming: 7 bases; J trimming: 5 bases; junction bases outside the gene matches: 4. Cohort allocation depended upon clinical history that participants reported. Original processing notes: Amplifying reference gene primers gave estimates of nucleated cell counts. Assay: immunoSEQ multiplex PCR; the TCRdb copy retains only in-frame clones and omits some. V, J and clone size reflect that table, while D and trimming were determined from the DNA. The table records approximately 200,000 clones, over 75% of them present only once.

J is TRBJ1-1 and V is TRBV28, with TRBD1 identical over 7 bases. Source material: PBMCs or T cells enriched from blood (not recorded which). The sequence derives from a woman aged 40 to 50 with acute COVID-19. CDR3 sequence (DNA): TGTGCCAGCAACGAGGGGGCGACTGAAGCTTTCTTT. Translating it yields CASNEGATEAFF.